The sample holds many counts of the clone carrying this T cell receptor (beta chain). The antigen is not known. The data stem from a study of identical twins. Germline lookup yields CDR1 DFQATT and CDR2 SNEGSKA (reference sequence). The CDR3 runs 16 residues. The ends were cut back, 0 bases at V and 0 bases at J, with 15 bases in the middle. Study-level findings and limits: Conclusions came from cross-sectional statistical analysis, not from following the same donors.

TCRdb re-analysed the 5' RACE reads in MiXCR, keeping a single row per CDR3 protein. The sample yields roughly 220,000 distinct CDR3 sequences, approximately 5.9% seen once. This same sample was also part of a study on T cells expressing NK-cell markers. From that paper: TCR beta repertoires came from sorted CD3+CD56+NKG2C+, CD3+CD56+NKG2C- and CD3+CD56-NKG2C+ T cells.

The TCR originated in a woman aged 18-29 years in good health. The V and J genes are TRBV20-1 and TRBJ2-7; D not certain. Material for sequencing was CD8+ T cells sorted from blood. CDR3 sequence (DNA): TGCAGTGCTAGAGATATACGGACGGTTACCTCCTACGAGCAGTACTTC. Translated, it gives CSARDIRTVTSYEQYF.